The TCR beta chain described here comes from a study of CD8 T cells in Susac syndrome. The germline V gene has CDR1 MNHEY and CDR2 SVGAGI. Trimming stripped 2 bases from V and 0 bases from J, with 20 bases between. This CDR3 is built from 19 residues. Sequencing targeted TCR beta in T cells from blood (CD8+ and CD4+). The multiple sclerosis control group comprised treatment-naive patients with stable or active relapsing-remitting disease. TEMRA cells were FACS-enriched, and CD8+ and CD4+ T cells were isolated negatively. Reverse transcription of about 0.5 to 1 ug RNA used random hexamers. An immunoSEQ multiplex PCR generated amplified TCR beta CDR3 products spanning 54 Vbeta and 13 Jbeta. TCRdb ran MiXCR on the immunoSEQ multiplex PCR reads and lists one entry per CDR3 protein. This table has roughly 120,000 distinct CDR3 sequences, about 92% appearing once.

The V call is TRBV6-5, the J call TRBJ1-5, with D perhaps matching TRBD1 (6 bases). The source of this sequence is a human donor with multiple sclerosis. The sequenced sample was CD4+ T cells from PBMCs. The CDR3 DNA sequence: TGTGCCAGCAGTTACGACCACCGCTCTAGCAGGGGTAGCAATCAGCCCCAGCATTTT. Translation: CASSYDHRSSRGSNQPQHF.